The 30 T cell receptor beta chains below come from one sample, sequenced in a study of T cell responses to AZD1222 COVID-19 vaccine. Sequencing used immunoSEQ multiplex PCR; TCRdb keeps in-frame clones, though not all of them. Among roughly 100,000 clones listed, approximately 91% were seen once. The sequences come from peripheral blood, collected on day 0 of AZD1222 vaccination. The receptor set was obtained from an adult in good health.

The chain combines TRBV27 with TRBJ1-6; D uncertain. Trimming pared 7 bases from V and 7 bases from J, leaving 14 bases between. The CDR3 runs 14 residues. Germline CDR1 MNHEY, CDR2 SMNVEV (reference sequence). The CDR3 DNA sequence: TGTGCCAGCAATATCCGGGGTGGCAATTCACCCCTCCACTTT. Translation gives CASNIRGGNSPLHF.

The genes are TRBV19 and TRBJ1-4; D remains unclear. Germline V lookup: CDR1 LNHDA, CDR2 SQIVND (reference sequence). The germline V and J ends were trimmed by 3 bases and 2 bases, with 10 bases remaining between them. This CDR3 has 15 amino acids. CDR3 DNA sequence: TGTGCCAGTAGTATCGGTCAGGTCACTAATGAAAAACTGTTTTTT. It is translated as CASSIGQVTNEKLFF. Filled out from reference TRBV19 and TRBJ1-4, the complete variable domain reads DGGITQSPKYLFRKEGQNVTLSCEQNLNHDAMYWYRQDPGQGLRLIYYSQIVNDFQKGDIAEGYSVSREKKESFPLTVTSAQKNPTAFYLCASSIGQVTNEKLFFGSGTQLSVL.

The chain is built from TRBV5-1 and TRBJ1-4, with D maybe TRBD1 (6 bases). The germline V and J ends were trimmed by 1 base and 6 bases, with 10 bases remaining between them. Germline-derived CDR1 and CDR2 are SGHRS and YFSETQ. The CDR3 contains 14 residues. Here the CDR3 reads CASSLTGTDEKLFF. For the CDR3, the DNA is TGCGCCAGCAGCTTGACAGGGACTGATGAAAAACTGTTTTTT.

This clone has only one observation. This rearrangement joins TRBV5-6 to TRBJ1-1, with TRBD1 identical over 8 bases. The CDR3 runs 13 residues. With 0 bases clipped from V and 13 bases from J, the junction kept 8 bases outside the gene matches. Germline-derived CDR1 and CDR2 are SGHDT and YYEEEE. CDR3 region: CASSLVRTGPDFF. CDR3 nucleotide sequence: TGTGCCAGCAGCTTGGTACGGACAGGGCCTGATTTCTTT. Complete variable domain (other parts from reference TRBV5-6 and TRBJ1-1): DAGVTQSPTHLIKTRGQQVTLRCSPKSGHDTVSWYQQALGQGPQFIFQYYEEEERQRGNFPDRFSGHQFPNYSSELNVNALLLGDSALYLCASSLVRTGPDFFGQGTRLTVV.

The gene calls are TRBV6-5 and TRBJ1-2; 8 bases fit TRBD1. This CDR3 spans 15 amino acids. CDR1 and CDR2 from the germline V gene are MNHEY and SVGAGI. With 5 bases clipped from V and 8 bases from J, the junction kept 13 bases outside the gene matches. CDR3 loop: CASSRGDRGGQGYTF. The CDR3 bases are TGTGCCAGCAGTCGCGGAGACAGGGGTGGACAGGGCTACACCTTC.

This chain links TRBV6-2 or TRBV6-3 with TRBJ2-7; 7 nucleotides match TRBD1. V lost 1 base to trimming and J lost 5 bases; unmatched junction nucleotides: 5. CDR1 is MNHEY and CDR2 is SVGEGT in the germline V gene. The CDR3 is made up of 14 amino acids. The CDR3 DNA is TGTGCCAGCAGTTACTTGGCAGGGGGAAACGAGCAGTACTTC. As protein: CASSYLAGGNEQYF.

The V gene is TRBV7-9, the J gene TRBJ1-1; 7 nucleotides match TRBD1. J lost 1 base, V lost 5 bases, and 4 bases had no gene match. Germline-derived CDR1 and CDR2 are SEHNR and FQNEAQ (reference sequence). The CDR3 is 14 residues long. CDR3 loop: CASSGRDRNTEAFF. The CDR3 DNA sequence: TGTGCCAGCAGCGGACGGGACAGGAACACTGAAGCTTTCTTT.

The chain joins TRBV15 to TRBJ2-2, with TRBD1 as a possible D gene (5 bases). Germline V lookup: CDR1 LNHNV, CDR2 YYDKDF (reference sequence). The ends were cut back, 2 bases at V and 0 bases at J, with 7 bases in the middle. The CDR3 sequence is 15 residues long. CDR3 region: CATSRQGSNTGELFF. The CDR3 DNA follows: TGTGCCACCAGCAGACAGGGCTCGAACACCGGGGAGCTGTTTTTT. Full variable domain (outside the CDR3, taken from reference TRBV15 and TRBJ2-2): DAMVIQNPRYQVTQFGKPVTLSCSQTLNHNVMYWYQQKSSQAPKLLFHYYDKDFNNEADTPDNFQSRRPNTSFCFLDIRSPGLGDTAMYLCATSRQGSNTGELFFGEGSRLTVL.

The CDR3 nucleotides are TGTGCCAGCAGCCTAACCGGGCCGTCCTATGGCTACACCTTC. Translating it yields CASSLTGPSYGYTF. The chain couples TRBV7-2 to TRBJ1-2, with D unresolved. Trimming stripped 5 bases from V and 4 bases from J, with 14 bases between. The V gene's germline CDR1 is SGHTA and CDR2 FQGNSA. CDR3 length equals 14 residues.

V and J are TRBV9 and TRBJ2-3, with 7 nucleotides matching TRBD2. CDR3 length: 15 amino acids. Germline CDR1 SGDLS, CDR2 YYNGEE. V shed 4 bases and J 2 bases; nucleotides not matched to a gene: 7. The CDR3 nucleotides read TGTGCCAGCAGCTTTCTAGCGGCCTCCACAGATACGCAGTATTTT. Amino acids: CASSFLAASTDTQYF.

The chain combines TRBV7-2 with TRBJ2-5, with TRBD2 matching 9 bases. Per the germline V gene, CDR1 is SGHTA and CDR2 is FQGNSA. This CDR3 is 12 amino acids long. The junction had 2 bases not matched to a gene; V was cut back by 1 base and J by 11 bases. CDR3 protein: CASSLDAGGQYF. The CDR3 DNA follows: TGTGCCAGCAGCTTAGACGCGGGGGGGCAGTACTTC.

The chain carries TRBV5-4 and TRBJ1-3; no clear D gene. The CDR3 consists of 15 residues. Trimming shortened V by 4 bases and J by 0 bases, and 11 bases separated the two germline ends. Germline V gene data show CDR1 as SGHNT and CDR2 as YYREEE (reference sequence). CDR3 in amino acids: CASSIGRNSGNTIYF. CDR3 in DNA: TGTGCCAGCAGCATAGGGAGAAACTCTGGAAACACCATATATTTT.

The genes are TRBV28 and TRBJ1-6; perhaps TRBD1 as D (5 bases). The length of the CDR3 is 15 residues. With 2 bases removed from V and 9 bases from J, the gap between germline ends came to 14 bases. CDR1 is MDHEN, CDR2 SYDVKM, per germline. The CDR3 nucleotides read TGTGCCAGCAGTTTAGGGGGATACAACGGTTCACCCCTCCACTTT. It is translated as CASSLGGYNGSPLHF. Full variable domain (remainder filled in from reference TRBV28 and TRBJ1-6): DVKVTQSSRYLVKRTGEKVFLECVQDMDHENMFWYRQDPGLGLRLIYFSYDVKMKEKGDIPEGYSVSREKKERFSLILESASTNQTSMYLCASSLGGYNGSPLHFGNGTRLTVT.

The V call is TRBV5-1, the J call TRBJ2-1; 15 bases fit TRBD2. Looked up from germline, CDR1 is SGHRS and CDR2 is YFSETQ. The CDR3 is 21 residues long. V was pared by 5 bases and J by 4 bases, with 19 bases of the junction left unmatched. The CDR3 DNA sequence: TGCGCCAGCAGATCCCATACAGGACTAGCGGGGGGGCTCCAAAAATACAATGAGCAGTTCTTC. Protein sequence: CASRSHTGLAGGLQKYNEQFF.

The rearrangement links TRBV5-4 to TRBJ1-1; D is undetermined. The germline gives CDR1 SGHNT, CDR2 YYREEE (reference sequence). V gave up 0 bases and J gave up 7 bases, with 13 bases separating them. CDR3 length: 14 amino acids. The DNA of the CDR3 is TGTGCCAGCAGCTTGGTTAACCGGGCCAATGAAGCTTTCTTT. As protein: CASSLVNRANEAFF. Variable domain in full (rest from reference TRBV5-4 and TRBJ1-1): ETGVTQSPTHLIKTRGQQVTLRCSSQSGHNTVSWYQQALGQGPQFIFQYYREEENGRGNFPPRFSGLQFPNYSSELNVNALELDDSALYLCASSLVNRANEAFFGQGTRLTVV.

This clone was counted between two and nine times. This chain links TRBV9 with TRBJ2-7, with D possibly TRBD1 on 5 matching bases. With 2 bases removed from V and 5 bases from J, the gap between germline ends came to 11 bases. This CDR3 region has 13 residues. CDR1 and CDR2 (germline): SGDLS, YYNGEE. CDR3 DNA sequence: TGTGCCAGCAGCGTCCAGGGTTGGGACGAGCAGTACTTC. Encoded protein: CASSVQGWDEQYF.

The rearrangement joins TRBV5-1 to TRBJ1-1; D is unresolved. The CDR3 loop spans 15 amino acids. Trimming cost V 4 bases and J 0 bases, with 13 bases left between them. Germline V gene lookup returns CDR1 SGHRS and CDR2 YFSETQ. The CDR3, as DNA: TGCGCCAGCAGCGAGGGCAGGCTTTTGAACACTGAAGCTTTCTTT. As protein: CASSEGRLLNTEAFF.

The V gene is TRBV19, the J gene TRBJ1-1; D gene ambiguous. V dropped 4 bases and J dropped 5 bases, with 11 bases sitting between them. Germline loops: CDR1 LNHDA, CDR2 SQIVND (reference sequence). The CDR3 contains 13 residues. The CDR3 protein is CASSTMAGTEAFF. CDR3 sequence (DNA): TGTGCCAGTAGTACAATGGCCGGTACTGAAGCTTTCTTT. The full variable domain, rest sourced from reference TRBV19 and TRBJ1-1, is DGGITQSPKYLFRKEGQNVTLSCEQNLNHDAMYWYRQDPGQGLRLIYYSQIVNDFQKGDIAEGYSVSREKKESFPLTVTSAQKNPTAFYLCASSTMAGTEAFFGQGTRLTVV.

This chain links TRBV7-2 with TRBJ1-1; D remains unclear. Deletions cut 2 bases from V and 4 bases from J, with 8 bases between. CDR3 length: 13 amino acids. Germline V gene data show CDR1 as SGHTA and CDR2 as FQGNSA. CDR3 bases: TGTGCCAGCAGCTTAAAGGTGCGCACTGAAGCTTTCTTT. This sequence encodes CASSLKVRTEAFF. The full variable domain, in which reference TRBV7-2 and TRBJ1-1 provide the parts outside the CDR3, is GAGVSQSPSNKVTEKGKDVELRCDPISGHTALYWYRQSLGQGLEFLIYFQGNSAPDKSGLPSDRFSAERTGGSVSTLTIQRTQQEDSAVYLCASSLKVRTEAFFGQGTRLTVV.

This rearrangement joins TRBV19 to TRBJ1-3; D remains ambiguous. V lost 6 bases to trimming and J lost 4 bases, with 16 bases between them. CDR3 length equals 15 residues. Germline V lookup: CDR1 LNHDA, CDR2 SQIVND (reference sequence). This CDR3 is CASRSLGLDGNTIYF. DNA of the CDR3: TGTGCCAGTAGGTCATTAGGACTGGACGGAAACACCATATATTTT.

The genes are TRBV11-1 and TRBJ1-1; no reliable D call. Germline V CDR1 and CDR2: SGHAT, FQDESV (reference sequence). The CDR3 length is 13 residues. Trimming stripped 0 bases from V and 4 bases from J, with 6 bases between. CDR3 nucleotides: TGTGCCAGCAGCTTAGCGCGCGGCACTGAAGCTTTCTTT. Translating gives CASSLARGTEAFF.

V gene TRBV30 combines with J gene TRBJ1-1; 11 positions match TRBD1. Germline lookup yields CDR1 GTSNPN and CDR2 SVGIG (reference sequence). The CDR3 runs to 14 residues. The junction had 4 bases not matched to a gene; V was cut back by 2 bases and J by 5 bases. CDR3 sequence reads: CAWSPGTGGTEAFF. The CDR3 DNA reads as TGTGCCTGGAGTCCCGGGACAGGGGGGACTGAAGCTTTCTTT. Full variable domain (outside the CDR3, taken from reference TRBV30 and TRBJ1-1): SQTIHQWPATLVQPVGSPLSLECTVEGTSNPNLYWYRQAAGRGLQLLFYSVGIGQISSEVPQNLSASRPQDRQFILSSKKLLLSDSGFYLCAWSPGTGGTEAFFGQGTRLTVV.

This clone was detected only a few times. The V and J genes are TRBV29-1 and TRBJ1-1; TRBD1 is a possible D gene (6 bases). V was pared by 3 bases and J by 11 bases, with 13 bases between. This CDR3 spans 11 amino acids. Germline V lookup: CDR1 SQVTM, CDR2 ANQGSEA. The CDR3 region has the DNA TGCAGCGTTGACAGGGGAGGACGGGCTTTCTTT. Encoded protein: CSVDRGGRAFF.

This CDR3 reads CASSLEGVRDTQYF. Here the CDR3 DNA reads TGTGCCAGCAGCTTAGAGGGAGTTAGGGATACGCAGTATTTT. The chain uses TRBV7-9 and TRBJ2-3; D may be TRBD2 (5 bases). Trimming stripped 1 base from V and 6 bases from J, with 11 bases between. This CDR3 has 14 amino acids. The germline gives CDR1 SEHNR, CDR2 FQNEAQ (reference sequence).

V usage is TRBV2 and J usage is TRBJ2-6; 9 bases match TRBD1. CDR3 length: 15 residues. V was clipped by 6 bases and J by 1 base; unmatched bases: 1. Germline CDR1 and CDR2: SNHLY and FYNNEI. The CDR3 loop reads CASRGTGSGANVLTF. The CDR3 nucleotides are TGTGCCAGCAGGGGGACAGGGTCTGGGGCCAACGTCCTGACTTTC.

The V and J genes are TRBV10-3 and TRBJ2-7; 8 bases align to TRBD2. The CDR3 contains 15 residues. Germline values: CDR1 ENHRY, CDR2 SYGVKD. Trimming took 0 bases from V and 5 from J; bases not matched to a gene: 6. The CDR3 loop reads CAISESLAGNHEQYF. CDR3 coding DNA: TGTGCCATCAGTGAGTCGTTAGCGGGGAACCACGAGCAGTACTTC.

The chain combines TRBV5-1 with TRBJ2-6; tentatively, D is TRBD1 (5 bases). Germline V gives CDR1 SGHRS, CDR2 YFSETQ. V shed 0 bases and J shed 4 bases, with 11 bases lying between them. CDR3 length: 16 residues. CDR3 amino acids: CASSLEGNVGANVLTF. In nucleotides, the CDR3 is TGCGCCAGCAGCTTGGAGGGGAATGTGGGGGCCAACGTCCTGACTTTC.

The V and J genes are TRBV27 and TRBJ2-3; TRBD1 agrees at 7 bases. The germline gives CDR1 MNHEY, CDR2 SMNVEV (reference sequence). The CDR3 loop spans 14 amino acids. With 8 bases clipped from V and 3 bases from J, the junction kept 8 bases outside the gene matches. The CDR3 sequence: CASRVPGGTDTQYF. As DNA, the CDR3 is TGTGCCAGCCGTGTCCCAGGGGGTACAGATACGCAGTATTTT.

CDR3: CASSETPTRLASEQYF. As DNA, the CDR3 is TGTGCCAGCAGCGAGACCCCGACCCGGCTCGCCTCCGAGCAGTACTTC. The chain combines TRBV3-1 (or the pseudogene TRBV3-2) with TRBJ2-7; D is unresolved. Germline CDR1 LGHDT, CDR2 YNNKEL (reference sequence). The CDR3 length is 16 residues. Trimming stripped 5 bases from V and 6 bases from J, with 23 bases between.

The J gene is TRBJ1-4, the V gene TRBV11-2, with 9 bases lining up with TRBD1. Germline CDR1 is SGHAT and CDR2 is FQNNGV. The CDR3 contains 15 residues. Trimming cost V 2 bases and J 7 bases; bases outside gene matches: 5. The CDR3 nucleotides are TGTGCCAGCAGCTTACGGACAGGGGCGATTGAAAAACTGTTTTTT. Its translation is CASSLRTGAIEKLFF.